This record concerns one T cell receptor beta chain sequence. A read error may account for a junction end that differs from germline. The sample comes from a study of T cells in Graves' hyperthyroidism and ophthalmopathy. The germline V gene has CDR1 MNHNS and CDR2 SASEGT. This CDR3 is 16 amino acids long. Disease duration under 2 months; hyperthyroidism patients were aged 18 to 65. Amplification targeted TCR beta CDR3 regions from RNA transcripts. The TCR CDR3 was amplified in a first-round RT-PCR using the HTBI primer set. MiXCR was run by TCRdb on the multiplex PCR reads, yielding one entry per CDR3 protein. The repertoire includes nearly 600,000 distinct CDR3 sequences, approximately 15% of them detected once, and 4.5% to 6% sits in the top ten.

Sample: blood. V usage is TRBV6-1 and J usage is TRBJ2-7, with 9 bases identical to TRBD1. This clonotype originated in a woman in her 30s with Graves' hyperthyroidism that later progressed to Graves' ophthalmopathy. In DNA, the CDR3 is TGTGCCAGCAGTGAAGCGCGGGACAGGGTCTCCTACGAGCAGTGCTTC. It is translated as CASSEARDRVSYEQCF.